What follows are 8 T cell receptor beta chains derived from one specimen sequenced in a study of CD8+CD57+ T cells in acquired aplastic anemia. CDR3 and TCR beta VDJ profiling relied on a genomic DNA template. One entry per CDR3 protein results from TCRdb running MiXCR on the reads. The sample records a few hundred thousand distinct CDR3 sequences, about 70% being singletons. The sample was sorted CD4+, CD8+, or CD8+CD57+ T cells (not recorded which) from PBMCs. Receptor source: a human donor in good health, serving as a control.

V gene TRBV20-1 combines with J gene TRBJ1-4; possible D gene TRBD1, 5 bases. Trimming stripped 3 bases from V and 10 bases from J, with 21 bases between. The germline gives CDR1 DFQATT, CDR2 SNEGSKA (reference sequence). This CDR3 is built from 15 residues. Written as DNA, the CDR3 is TGCAGTGCTAGTGAGCTATTAGGGGCCATGCGAAAACTGTTTTTT. Translation: CSASELLGAMRKLFF.

The V gene is TRBV12-5, the J gene TRBJ1-1; D may be TRBD1 (5 bases). The CDR3 runs 16 residues. Germline CDR1 is LGHNT and CDR2 is FRNRAP. The CDR3 DNA follows: TGTGCCAGCAGTTTCGGGGGGGAGGGATTGAACACTGAAGCTTTCTTT. Translation gives CASSFGGEGLNTEAFF. The variable domain in full, completed from reference TRBV12-5 and TRBJ1-1, reads DARVTQTPRHKVTEMGQEVTMRCQPILGHNTVFWYRQTMMQGLELLAYFRNRAPLDDSGMPKDRFSAEMPDATLATLKIQPSEPRDSAVYFCASSFGGEGLNTEAFFGQGTRLTVV.

This clonotype was recorded once. The rearrangement uses TRBV7-9 and TRBJ2-7; the match to TRBD2 covers 8 bases. Trimming at V came to 5 bases and at J to 9 bases, leaving 18 bases not matched to a gene. The CDR3 spans 16 residues. The germline V gene has CDR1 SEHNR and CDR2 FQNEAQ (reference sequence). CDR3 sequence (DNA): TGTGCCAGCAGCCCCACCTCCGCCGCGGGGGGAAACACGCAGTACTTC. Its translation: CASSPTSAAGGNTQYF. Drawing the rest from reference TRBV7-9 and TRBJ2-7, the complete variable domain is DTGVSQNPRHKITKRGQNVTFRCDPISEHNRLYWYRQTLGQGPEFLTYFQNEAQLEKSRLLSDRFSAERPKGSFSTLEIQRTEQGDSAMYLCASSPTSAAGGNTQYFGPGTRLTVT.

On this clonotype: This is likely a read error, given that the CDR3 carries no conserved phenylalanine or tryptophan at its end. The DNA is omitted, as the CDR3 cannot be located on it reliably, and the CDR3 follows TCRdb's listing. CDR3: CASSDTRNTEAFFGQ. The chain has TRBV2 and TRBJ2-2; the table's D call, TRBD1, has no DNA check behind it. Per the germline V gene, CDR1 is SNHLY and CDR2 is FYNNEI. A total of 15 residues make up the CDR3, ends included.

Concerning this clonotype: A read error may account for a junction end that differs from germline. The V and J genes are TRBV9 and TRBJ2-3; tentative D call: TRBD2 (5 bases). The CDR3 has 13 amino acids. Per the germline V gene, CDR1 is SGDLS and CDR2 is YYNGEE. The CDR3 here is CASSRLSTANEHF. CDR3 DNA: TGTGCCAGCAGCAGACTATCCACAGCCAACGAGCATTTT. Based on the CDR3 plus reference TRBV9 and TRBJ2-3, the full variable domain is DSGVTQTPKHLITATGQRVTLRCSPRSGDLSVYWYQQSLDQGLQFLIQYYNGEERAKGNILERFSAQQFPDLHSELNLSSLELGDSALYFCASSRLSTANEHFGPGTRLTVL.

Remarks on this clonotype: Germline is not matched at one junction end, which may reflect a read error. The CDR3 loop reads CASIVVDGDNEHFF. The CDR3 region has the DNA TGTGCCAGCATTGTCGTGGATGGCGACAATGAGCATTTCTTC. V gene TRBV10-2 combines with J gene TRBJ2-1, with D unclear. The CDR3 consists of 14 residues. Germline V gene lookup returns CDR1 WSHSY and CDR2 SAAADI.

V is TRBV6-1 and J is TRBJ1-5; D not resolved. This CDR3 is built from 15 residues. CDR1 and CDR2 (germline): MNHNS, SASEGT. V lost 5 bases, J lost 3 bases, and 14 bases lay in between. The CDR3: CASSLGITTNQPQHF. The DNA of the CDR3 is TGTGCCAGCAGTCTCGGCATAACCACCAATCAGCCCCAGCATTTT.

This clonotype occurred once. The J gene is TRBJ2-7, the V gene TRBV25-1; TRBD2 aligns across 7 bases. Germline CDR1 reads MGHDK; CDR2 reads SYGVNS. Losses at the gene ends were 8 bases for V and 3 bases for J; bases not matched to a gene: 1. This CDR3 has 11 residues. CDR3 loop: CASGGVYEQYF. The CDR3 nucleotides are TGTGCCAGCGGGGGGGTCTACGAGCAGTACTTC.